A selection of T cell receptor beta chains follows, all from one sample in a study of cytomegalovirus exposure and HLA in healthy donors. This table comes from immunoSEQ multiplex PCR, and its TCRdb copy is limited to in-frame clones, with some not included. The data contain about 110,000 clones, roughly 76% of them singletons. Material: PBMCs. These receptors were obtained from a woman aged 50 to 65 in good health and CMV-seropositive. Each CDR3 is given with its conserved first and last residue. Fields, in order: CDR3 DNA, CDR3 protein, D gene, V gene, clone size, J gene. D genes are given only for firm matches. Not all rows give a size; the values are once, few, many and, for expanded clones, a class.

CDR3 DNA: TGTGCCAGCAGTTCCGACACCTACAATGAGCAGTTCTTC
CDR3 protein: CASSSDTYNEQFF
D gene: -
V gene: TRBV6-6
clone size: once
J gene: TRBJ2-1

CDR3 DNA: TGTGCCAGCAGCTTGGCAGGTTTGGCTGGGGCCAACGGCCTGACTTTC
CDR3 protein: CASSLAGLAGANGLTF
D gene: -
V gene: TRBV5-5
clone size: -
J gene: TRBJ2-6

CDR3 DNA: TGTGCCAGCAGCCAAACTAGCGGCTACTCCTACGAGCAGTACTTC
CDR3 protein: CASSQTSGYSYEQYF
D gene: TRBD2
V gene: TRBV5-4
clone size: -
J gene: TRBJ2-7

CDR3 DNA: TGTGCCAGCTCAGAAGGAGGGAACACTGAAGCTTTCTTT
CDR3 protein: CASSEGGNTEAFF
D gene: -
V gene: TRBV18
clone size: -
J gene: TRBJ1-1

CDR3 DNA: TGTGCCAGCAGCCTCCCGACAGGGTCGGATATCACAGATACGCAGTATTTT
CDR3 protein: CASSLPTGSDITDTQYF
D gene: TRBD1
V gene: TRBV5-4
clone size: -
J gene: TRBJ2-3

CDR3 DNA: TGCGCCAGCGGAGGAGTGACAGGGAATGGCTACACCTTT
CDR3 protein: CASGGVTGNGYTF
D gene: TRBD1
V gene: TRBV7-9
clone size: -
J gene: TRBJ1-2

CDR3 DNA: TGTGCCAGCAGCGAAAGCGGGGGAGGAAACATTCAGTACTTC
CDR3 protein: CASSESGGGNIQYF
D gene: TRBD2
V gene: TRBV5-4
clone size: -
J gene: TRBJ2-4

CDR3 DNA: TGTGCCAGCAGCGCTGGGACAGGGTCCGGCAATCAGCCCCAGCATTTT
CDR3 protein: CASSAGTGSGNQPQHF
D gene: TRBD1
V gene: TRBV5-6
clone size: -
J gene: TRBJ1-5

CDR3 DNA: TGTGCCAGGACCAATAGCGGGACGGGAGAGACCCAGTACTTC
CDR3 protein: CARTNSGTGETQYF
D gene: TRBD2
V gene: TRBV9
clone size: -
J gene: TRBJ2-5

CDR3 DNA: TGTGCCAGCAGCTTAGAGCTAGCCCCGGAGACCCAGTACTTC
CDR3 protein: CASSLELAPETQYF
D gene: -
V gene: TRBV7-9
clone size: -
J gene: TRBJ2-5

CDR3 DNA: TGTGCCAGCAGTGCCACTAGCGGCTCCTACAATGAGCAGTTCTTC
CDR3 protein: CASSATSGSYNEQFF
D gene: TRBD2
V gene: TRBV2
clone size: -
J gene: TRBJ2-1

CDR3 DNA: TGTGCCAGCAGCTTTCAGGGGGGTGGCTACGAGCAGTACTTC
CDR3 protein: CASSFQGGGYEQYF
D gene: -
V gene: TRBV7-8
clone size: -
J gene: TRBJ2-7

CDR3 DNA: TGTGCCAGCAGTTTAGCGCAGGGTTACACCGGGGAGCTGTTTTTT
CDR3 protein: CASSLAQGYTGELFF
D gene: -
V gene: TRBV28
clone size: -
J gene: TRBJ2-2

CDR3 DNA: TGCAGCGTCGTACTTGGCACAGATACGCAGTATTTT
CDR3 protein: CSVVLGTDTQYF
D gene: -
V gene: TRBV29-1
clone size: -
J gene: TRBJ2-3

CDR3 DNA: TGCGCCAGCAGCCAAGTACGACGAGGGCCCTACGAGCAGTACTTC
CDR3 protein: CASSQVRRGPYEQYF
D gene: -
V gene: TRBV4-3
clone size: once
J gene: TRBJ2-7

CDR3 DNA: TGCGCCAGCAGCTTACCCGGGACAGGGGGCGCCTACGAGCAGTACTTC
CDR3 protein: CASSLPGTGGAYEQYF
D gene: TRBD1
V gene: TRBV5-1
clone size: -
J gene: TRBJ2-7

CDR3 DNA: TGTGCCAGCAGCTTGACAGGGGGGCGAAACGAGCAGTACTTC
CDR3 protein: CASSLTGGRNEQYF
D gene: TRBD1
V gene: TRBV11-2
clone size: -
J gene: TRBJ2-7

CDR3 DNA: TGTGCCAGCAGTCCTAGGACAGGGGGCTACGAGCAGTACTTC
CDR3 protein: CASSPRTGGYEQYF
D gene: TRBD1
V gene: TRBV6-5
clone size: -
J gene: TRBJ2-7

CDR3 DNA: TGTGCCAGCAGGCGGACAGGGGGTGGAACTGAAGCTTTCTTT
CDR3 protein: CASRRTGGGTEAFF
D gene: TRBD1
V gene: TRBV7-9
clone size: -
J gene: TRBJ1-1

CDR3 DNA: TGCGCCAGCAGCGAACAGGGGGGACTTAACTACGAGCAGTACTTC
CDR3 protein: CASSEQGGLNYEQYF
D gene: TRBD1
V gene: TRBV5-1
clone size: once
J gene: TRBJ2-7

CDR3 DNA: TGCAGTGCAGCGTTGTTGAATGAAGCTTTCTTT
CDR3 protein: CSAALLNEAFF
D gene: -
V gene: TRBV20-1
clone size: -
J gene: TRBJ1-1

CDR3 DNA: TGTGCCAGCAGCTTAGTTTCGTACAATGAGCAGTTCTTC
CDR3 protein: CASSLVSYNEQFF
D gene: -
V gene: TRBV7-9
clone size: -
J gene: TRBJ2-1

CDR3 DNA: TGTGCCAGCAGCTCCCGACTAGCGGGGAGCACAGATACGCAGTATTTT
CDR3 protein: CASSSRLAGSTDTQYF
D gene: TRBD2
V gene: TRBV13
clone size: -
J gene: TRBJ2-3

CDR3 DNA: TGTGCCACCAGCGCAGCGGCTAGCACAGATACGCAGTATTTT
CDR3 protein: CATSAAASTDTQYF
D gene: -
V gene: TRBV15
clone size: once
J gene: TRBJ2-3

CDR3 DNA: TGCGCCAGCAGCTTGGGGACAGCAAACACTGAAGCTTTCTTT
CDR3 protein: CASSLGTANTEAFF
D gene: -
V gene: TRBV5-1
clone size: few
J gene: TRBJ1-1

CDR3 DNA: TGTGCCAGCAGCTCGCAGACAGGCTATGGCTACACCTTC
CDR3 protein: CASSSQTGYGYTF
D gene: -
V gene: TRBV9
clone size: once
J gene: TRBJ1-2

CDR3 DNA: TGTGCCAGCGGAGGGACTAGCGGGATTATCGATGAGCAGTTCTTC
CDR3 protein: CASGGTSGIIDEQFF
D gene: TRBD2
V gene: TRBV9
clone size: -
J gene: TRBJ2-1

CDR3 DNA: TGTGCCAGCAGCCTCAAAGGGGGGGGAGAAGCTTTCTTT
CDR3 protein: CASSLKGGGEAFF
D gene: -
V gene: TRBV7-9
clone size: -
J gene: TRBJ1-1

CDR3 DNA: TGCGCCAGCAGCCAAGATCTAGGACAGGGCCAGCCCCAGCATTTT
CDR3 protein: CASSQDLGQGQPQHF
D gene: TRBD1
V gene: TRBV4-3
clone size: -
J gene: TRBJ1-5

CDR3 DNA: TGTGCCACCAGCAGAGATCCCAACCCGAGGGAGACCCAGTACTTC
CDR3 protein: CATSRDPNPRETQYF
D gene: -
V gene: TRBV15
clone size: -
J gene: TRBJ2-5

CDR3 DNA: TGCGCCAGCAGCTTGGAGTCTGGGGCCAACGGCCTGACTTTC
CDR3 protein: CASSLESGANGLTF
D gene: -
V gene: TRBV5-1
clone size: once
J gene: TRBJ2-6

CDR3 DNA: TGTGCCAGCTCACCCGGACAGGCCCTTGGAAACACCATATATTTT
CDR3 protein: CASSPGQALGNTIYF
D gene: TRBD1
V gene: TRBV18
clone size: -
J gene: TRBJ1-3

CDR3 DNA: TGTGCCAGTAGGACTAGCGGCTACGAGCAGTACTTC
CDR3 protein: CASRTSGYEQYF
D gene: TRBD2
V gene: TRBV19
clone size: -
J gene: TRBJ2-7

CDR3 DNA: TGTGCCAGCAGCTTGGGGACTAGCGGGGGAAATGAGCAGTTCTTC
CDR3 protein: CASSLGTSGGNEQFF
D gene: TRBD2
V gene: TRBV7-2
clone size: few
J gene: TRBJ2-1

CDR3 DNA: TGTGCCAGCAGTGCCCCCCCCGGGGGTCACTTGGGAGATGAGCAGTTCTTC
CDR3 protein: CASSAPPGGHLGDEQFF
D gene: -
V gene: TRBV6-1
clone size: -
J gene: TRBJ2-1

CDR3 DNA: TGTGCCAGCAACGGGGGGCTTAGTACAGATACGCAGTATTTT
CDR3 protein: CASNGGLSTDTQYF
D gene: -
V gene: TRBV7-9
clone size: -
J gene: TRBJ2-3

CDR3 DNA: TGTGCCAGCACTACTAGCGGGGGGGGCCAAGAGACCCAGTACTTC
CDR3 protein: CASTTSGGGQETQYF
D gene: TRBD2
V gene: TRBV2
clone size: -
J gene: TRBJ2-5

CDR3 DNA: TGTGCCAGCTCACCCGCTACGACGGAGGCTTGGTACGAGCAGTACTTC
CDR3 protein: CASSPATTEAWYEQYF
D gene: -
V gene: TRBV18
clone size: -
J gene: TRBJ2-7

CDR3 DNA: TGTGCCAGCAGCTCCCCGGGACTAGCTAATAGAGAGCAGTACTTC
CDR3 protein: CASSSPGLANREQYF
D gene: TRBD2
V gene: TRBV7-9
clone size: few
J gene: TRBJ2-7

CDR3 DNA: TGTGCCAGCAGCTTAAGACCTAGTACCCCCTACGAGCAGTACTTC
CDR3 protein: CASSLRPSTPYEQYF
D gene: -
V gene: TRBV7-3
clone size: -
J gene: TRBJ2-7

CDR3 DNA: TGTGCCAGCAGCGCTTGGACTAGCGGGGGGCCAGGGACCCAGTACTTC
CDR3 protein: CASSAWTSGGPGTQYF
D gene: TRBD2
V gene: TRBV5-4
clone size: few
J gene: TRBJ2-5

CDR3 DNA: TGTGCCAGTAGTATCGGGACAGGGAACACTGAAGCTTTCTTT
CDR3 protein: CASSIGTGNTEAFF
D gene: TRBD1
V gene: TRBV19
clone size: -
J gene: TRBJ1-1

CDR3 DNA: TGTGCCAGCAGCTTAGAGGGGAATAGCAATCAGCCCCAGCATTTT
CDR3 protein: CASSLEGNSNQPQHF
D gene: -
V gene: TRBV7-2
clone size: few
J gene: TRBJ1-5

CDR3 DNA: TGTGCCAGCAGACGTGGGGGCTCTTACGAGCAGTACTTC
CDR3 protein: CASRRGGSYEQYF
D gene: -
V gene: TRBV6-5
clone size: few
J gene: TRBJ2-7

CDR3 DNA: TGTGCCAGCAGCTTAGGGAGCAGGGTAGCTTCACCCCTCCACTTT
CDR3 protein: CASSLGSRVASPLHF
D gene: -
V gene: TRBV7-2
clone size: -
J gene: TRBJ1-6

CDR3 DNA: TGTGCCAGCAGCTTGACTAGCGGAACCTCGCGTTACACCGGGGAGCTGTTTTTT
CDR3 protein: CASSLTSGTSRYTGELFF
D gene: TRBD2
V gene: TRBV13
clone size: -
J gene: TRBJ2-2

CDR3 DNA: TGTGCCACCAGCAGAGATATGACTGACTATGAAAAACTGTTTTTT
CDR3 protein: CATSRDMTDYEKLFF
D gene: -
V gene: TRBV15
clone size: -
J gene: TRBJ1-4